This T cell receptor beta chain was retrieved from a study of beta chain features in type 1 diabetes (dated by TCRdb to about 2018). With regard to the full study: Mean age, gender distribution, total cell number and subset yield did not differ between patients and healthy donors. Regulatory and stem cell-like memory subsets were obtained from only 8 patients and about eight healthy donors, while naive and central memory subsets were obtained from all 30 or so donors. A total of roughly 100,000,000 sorted cells were examined across all samples, and the number of cells per subset was strongly correlated with RNA yield. The study compared the TCRB repertoires of sorted circulating CD4+ T cell subsets in recently diagnosed type 1 diabetes patients with those in matched healthy donors. Overall study outcomes, separate from this receptor: Because small numbers of individuals were included in the HLA sub-analyses, any influence of HLA type on TCRB rearrangement was left unresolved. The naive, central memory and regulatory TCRB repertoires appeared to resemble one another more closely among patients than among healthy donors. PCR may preferentially amplify shorter templates, but because patient and control samples were amplified and corrected together, any resulting skew would affect both groups equally. Type 1 diabetes patients showed a moderate but significant shortening of TCRB CDR3 length in all four CD4+ subsets. Fewer insertions and more nucleotide deletions at VDJ recombination sites were observed in patients with type 1 diabetes, implying thymic rearrangement abnormalities. Because cDNA was sequenced instead of genomic DNA, highly expressing activated cells could be over-represented, though the groups showed no difference in activation or CD3 levels.

The entire amount of isolated RNA was reverse transcribed using the High Capacity cDNA Reverse Transcription Kit, so the sequenced TCRB transcripts were expressed ones. Deep immunoSEQ sequencing was applied to naive, central memory and regulatory T cell samples, giving an average of around 3.4 million total reads per sample. Sorted cells were lysed in RLT buffer, and RNA was extracted using DNase-treated RNeasy Micro or Mini kits according to cell number. Each cell subset was processed on its own to prevent cross-contamination, while patient and healthy donor samples were processed together. The immunoSEQ multiplex PCR was used to amplify TCRB sequences from cDNA, yielding 87-bp fragments that span the CDR3 region. Sequencing of the amplicons was performed on the Illumina HiSeq platform. In the original analysis: PCR bias was computationally corrected using synthetic template baselines, reads within Hamming distance 2 were collapsed, and singletons that could not be merged were discarded. By aligning reads against IMGT, V, D and J genes, CDR3 length, and insertions or deletions at six rearrangement sites were assigned. Within each subset, clonotype counts were normalized to the number of sorted cells before true diversity and Gini coefficients were calculated with the tcR R package. The overlap coefficient, calculated on TCRB nucleotide sequences, was used to quantify repertoire sharing. Out-of-frame TCRB sequences from naive cells were analyzed as a proxy for the pre-selection repertoire. TCRdb stores this immuneACCESS table with in-frame sequences only. Part of the clones is absent; in the studies checked, under half of the shortfall reflects unresolved V genes, and no reason is known for the rest. The D gene and trimming were derived from the DNA, and the V and J assignments and clone size from that table. This sample lists 200,000 to 250,000 clones; approximately 13% were detected once. About 0.018% of the sample comes from the top ten.

About this clone: Its antigen remains unidentified. Base qualities were left out, and no much larger clone turns up one base away.

V is pared back by 0 bases and J by 7 bases, with 7 bases lying between the germline termini. CDR1 and CDR2, per the germline V gene, are MNHEY and SVGAGI. From cysteine to phenylalanine, the CDR3 is 13 amino acids long. The kept DNA is CDR3 alone, 39 bases in frame from the first base. Each donor gave one peripheral blood draw, roughly 0.11 L on average, collected into heparinised tubes. A BD FACSAria II was used to sort naive, central memory, regulatory and stem cell-like memory CD4+ T cells with a panel that included CD45RO, CCR7, CD25, CD127, CD95 and CD27. Every sorted population had a purity above 95%. PBMCs were separated immediately by Lymphoprep density gradient centrifugation and were stained directly, without being cultured. Samples were stained and sorted in pairs, with one healthy donor and one patient per experiment, so that batch effects were minimized.

Sample: naive CD4+ T cells from blood. The sample's cell subset or site, from its label and the paper: true naive CD4+ T cells. The chain links TRBV6-5 with TRBJ1-5, with the D gene uncertain. The sequence was collected from a young man with type 1 diabetes. The encoded CDR3 is CASSYSPGQPQHF. DNA sequence: TGTGCCAGCAGTTACTCGCCGGGGCAGCCCCAGCATTTT.